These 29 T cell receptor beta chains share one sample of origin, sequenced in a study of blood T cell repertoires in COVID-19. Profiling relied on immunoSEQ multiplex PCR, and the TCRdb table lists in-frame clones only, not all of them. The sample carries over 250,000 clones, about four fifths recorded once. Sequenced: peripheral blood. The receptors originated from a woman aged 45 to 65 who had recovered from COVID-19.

The CDR3 loop is CASSLFGSYEQYF. CDR3 coding DNA: TGTGCCAGCAGCTTGTTCGGGTCCTACGAGCAGTACTTC. The chain combines TRBV5-4 with TRBJ2-7; D unclear. CDR1 and CDR2 (germline): SGHNT, YYREEE (reference sequence). With 1 base removed from V and 1 base from J, the gap between germline ends came to 6 bases. The CDR3 totals 13 residues.

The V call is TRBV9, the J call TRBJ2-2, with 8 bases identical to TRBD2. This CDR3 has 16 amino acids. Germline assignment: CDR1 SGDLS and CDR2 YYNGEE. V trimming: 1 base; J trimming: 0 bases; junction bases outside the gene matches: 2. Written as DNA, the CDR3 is TGTGCCAGCAGCGTAACTAGCGGAGCGAACACCGGGGAGCTGTTTTTT. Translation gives CASSVTSGANTGELFF. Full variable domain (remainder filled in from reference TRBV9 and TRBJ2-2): DSGVTQTPKHLITATGQRVTLRCSPRSGDLSVYWYQQSLDQGLQFLIQYYNGEERAKGNILERFSAQQFPDLHSELNLSSLELGDSALYFCASSVTSGANTGELFFGEGSRLTVL.

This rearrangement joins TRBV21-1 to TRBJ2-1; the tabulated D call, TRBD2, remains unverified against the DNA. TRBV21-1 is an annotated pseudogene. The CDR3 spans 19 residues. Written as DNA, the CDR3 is TGTGCCAGCAGCAAATTCGGACCCCGTGGGACTAGCGGCTACAATGAGCAGTTCTTC. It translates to CASSKFGPRGTSGYNEQFF.

In DNA form, the CDR3 reads TGTGCCAGCAGTCTCGAAGGACAGGAGACGAGGGGCTACACCTTC. Translation: CASSLEGQETRGYTF. This chain links TRBV27 with TRBJ1-2; 7 bases are shared with TRBD1. The CDR3 runs 15 residues. J lost 8 bases, V lost 5 bases, and 14 bases had no gene match. Germline CDR1 and CDR2: MNHEY and SMNVEV (reference sequence).

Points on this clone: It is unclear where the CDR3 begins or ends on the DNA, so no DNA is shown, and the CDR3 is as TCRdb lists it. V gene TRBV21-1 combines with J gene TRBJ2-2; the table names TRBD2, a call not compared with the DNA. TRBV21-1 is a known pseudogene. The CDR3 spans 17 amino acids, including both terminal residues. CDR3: CASSKAVASGNTGELFF.

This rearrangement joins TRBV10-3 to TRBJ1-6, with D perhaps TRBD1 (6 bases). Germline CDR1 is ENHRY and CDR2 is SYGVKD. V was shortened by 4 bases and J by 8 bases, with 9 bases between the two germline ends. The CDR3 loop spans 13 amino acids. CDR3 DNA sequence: TGTGCCATCAGTGGACAGGAGGATTCACCCCTCCACTTT. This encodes CAISGQEDSPLHF.

This CDR3 is CASSPPTGTSYEQYF. DNA for the CDR3: TGTGCCAGCAGTCCCCCGACAGGAACCTCCTACGAGCAGTACTTC. The J gene is TRBJ2-7, the V gene TRBV28, with D perhaps TRBD1 (6 bases). There are 15 residues in the CDR3. The V gene lost 5 bases and the J gene lost 0 bases, with 14 bases spanning the gap. Germline V gives CDR1 MDHEN, CDR2 SYDVKM.

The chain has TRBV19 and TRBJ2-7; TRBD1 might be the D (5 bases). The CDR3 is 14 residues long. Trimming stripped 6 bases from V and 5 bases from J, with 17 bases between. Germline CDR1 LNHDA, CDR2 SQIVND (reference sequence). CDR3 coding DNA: TGTGCCAGTAGCCCACCCGGGCAGGGCAACGAGCAGTACTTC. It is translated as CASSPPGQGNEQYF. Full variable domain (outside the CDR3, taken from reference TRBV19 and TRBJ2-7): DGGITQSPKYLFRKEGQNVTLSCEQNLNHDAMYWYRQDPGQGLRLIYYSQIVNDFQKGDIAEGYSVSREKKESFPLTVTSAQKNPTAFYLCASSPPGQGNEQYFGPGTRLTVT.

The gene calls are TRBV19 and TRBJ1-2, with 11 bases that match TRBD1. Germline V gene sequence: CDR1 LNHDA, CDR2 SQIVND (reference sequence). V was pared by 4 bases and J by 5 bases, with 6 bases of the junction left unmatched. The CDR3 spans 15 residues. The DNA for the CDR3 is TGTGCCAGTAGTACCTGGACAGGGGGCCAGTATGGCTACACCTTC. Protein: CASSTWTGGQYGYTF.

DNA for the CDR3: TGTGCCAGCAGCTTAGGGTCGTGGGCAGGCCGACGAGACGCTGAAGCTTTCTTT. Residues: CASSLGSWAGRRDAEAFF. This chain connects TRBV7-6 to TRBJ1-1; D not certain. Germline lookup yields CDR1 SGHVS and CDR2 FNYEAQ. CDR3 length equals 18 residues. V was clipped by 1 base and J by 6 bases, with 24 bases between them.

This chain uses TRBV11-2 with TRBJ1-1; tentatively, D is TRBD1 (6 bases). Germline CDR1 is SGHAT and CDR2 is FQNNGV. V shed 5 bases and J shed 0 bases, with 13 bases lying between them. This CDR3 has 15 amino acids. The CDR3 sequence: CASSAVKGVNTEAFF. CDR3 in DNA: TGTGCCAGCAGCGCAGTAAAGGGGGTGAACACTGAAGCTTTCTTT.

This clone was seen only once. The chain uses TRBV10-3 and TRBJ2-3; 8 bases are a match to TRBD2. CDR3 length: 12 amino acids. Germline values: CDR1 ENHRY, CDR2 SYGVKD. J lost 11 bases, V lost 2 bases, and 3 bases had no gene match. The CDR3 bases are TGTGCCATCAGTGAGGGGCGGGGGGAGCAGTATTTT. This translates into CAISEGRGEQYF.

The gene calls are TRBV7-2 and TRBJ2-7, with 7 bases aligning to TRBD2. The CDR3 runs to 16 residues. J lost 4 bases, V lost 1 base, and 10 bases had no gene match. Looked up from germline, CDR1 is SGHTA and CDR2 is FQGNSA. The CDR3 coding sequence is TGTGCCAGCAGCTTAGGGAGCGGGAATGTGGGGTACGAGCAGTACTTC. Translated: CASSLGSGNVGYEQYF.

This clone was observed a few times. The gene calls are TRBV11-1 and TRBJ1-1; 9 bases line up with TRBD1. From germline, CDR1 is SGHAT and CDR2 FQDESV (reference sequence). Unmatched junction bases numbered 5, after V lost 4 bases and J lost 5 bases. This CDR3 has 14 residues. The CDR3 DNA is TGTGCCAGCAGCTCAGGGACAGGGTGGACTGAAGCTTTCTTT. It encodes CASSSGTGWTEAFF.

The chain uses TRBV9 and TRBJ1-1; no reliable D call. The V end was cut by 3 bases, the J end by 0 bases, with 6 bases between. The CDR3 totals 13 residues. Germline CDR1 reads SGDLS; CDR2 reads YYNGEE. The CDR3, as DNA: TGTGCCAGCAGCGGACATATGAACACTGAAGCTTTCTTT. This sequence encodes CASSGHMNTEAFF. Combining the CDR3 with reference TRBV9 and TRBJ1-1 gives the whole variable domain DSGVTQTPKHLITATGQRVTLRCSPRSGDLSVYWYQQSLDQGLQFLIQYYNGEERAKGNILERFSAQQFPDLHSELNLSSLELGDSALYFCASSGHMNTEAFFGQGTRLTVV.

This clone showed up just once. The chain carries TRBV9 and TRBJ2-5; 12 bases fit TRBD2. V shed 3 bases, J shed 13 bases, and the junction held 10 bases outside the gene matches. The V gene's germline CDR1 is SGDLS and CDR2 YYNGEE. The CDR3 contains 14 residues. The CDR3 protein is CASSARLAGDPPYF. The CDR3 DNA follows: TGTGCCAGCAGCGCCCGACTAGCGGGGGACCCCCCGTACTTC.

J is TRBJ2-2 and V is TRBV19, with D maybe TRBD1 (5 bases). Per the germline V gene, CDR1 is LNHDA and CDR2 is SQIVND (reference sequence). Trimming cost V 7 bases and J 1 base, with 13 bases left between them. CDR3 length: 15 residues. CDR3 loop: CASTGWGRNTGELFF. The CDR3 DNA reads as TGTGCCAGTACCGGATGGGGCAGGAACACCGGGGAGCTGTTTTTT.

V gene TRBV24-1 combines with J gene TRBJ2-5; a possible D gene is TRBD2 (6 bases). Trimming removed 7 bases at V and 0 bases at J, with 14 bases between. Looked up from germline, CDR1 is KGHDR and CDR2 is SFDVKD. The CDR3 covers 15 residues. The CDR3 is CATRSGGGNQETQYF. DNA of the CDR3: TGTGCCACCAGATCAGGTGGGGGGAACCAAGAGACCCAGTACTTC.

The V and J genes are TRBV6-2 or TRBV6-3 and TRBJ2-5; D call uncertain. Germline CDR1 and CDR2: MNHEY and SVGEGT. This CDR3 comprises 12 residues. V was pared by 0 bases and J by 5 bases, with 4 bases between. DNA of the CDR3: TGTGCCAGCAGTTACTCGAGTGAGACCCAGTACTTC. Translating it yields CASSYSSETQYF.

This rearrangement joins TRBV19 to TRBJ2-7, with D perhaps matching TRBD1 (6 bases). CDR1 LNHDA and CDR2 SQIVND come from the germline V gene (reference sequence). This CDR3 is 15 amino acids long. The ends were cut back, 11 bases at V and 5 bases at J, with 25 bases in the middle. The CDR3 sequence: CASMPKTGPYHEQYF. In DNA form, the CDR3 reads TGTGCCTCTATGCCAAAGACAGGACCATACCACGAGCAGTACTTC.

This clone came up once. In DNA, the CDR3 is TGTGCCAGCAGTTACTATCGGGGGGGCACTAATGAAAAACTGTTTTTT. Translated, it gives CASSYYRGGTNEKLFF. The chain combines TRBV28 with TRBJ1-4, with D tentatively TRBD1 (6 bases). CDR1 is MDHEN, CDR2 SYDVKM, per germline. The CDR3 extends over 16 amino acids. Trimming removed 4 bases at V and 2 bases at J, with 14 bases between.

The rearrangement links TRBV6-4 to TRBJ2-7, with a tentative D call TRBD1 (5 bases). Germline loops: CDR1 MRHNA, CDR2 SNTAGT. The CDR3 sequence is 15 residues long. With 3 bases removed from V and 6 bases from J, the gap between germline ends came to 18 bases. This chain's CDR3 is CASSEALGQFFEQYF. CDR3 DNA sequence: TGTGCCAGCAGTGAAGCTTTGGGGCAGTTCTTCGAGCAGTACTTC.

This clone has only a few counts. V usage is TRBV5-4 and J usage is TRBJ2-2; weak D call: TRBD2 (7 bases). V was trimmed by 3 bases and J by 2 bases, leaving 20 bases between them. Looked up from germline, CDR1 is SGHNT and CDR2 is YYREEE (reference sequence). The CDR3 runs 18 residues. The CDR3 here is CASSSGAGARRNTGELFF. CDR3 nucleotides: TGTGCCAGCAGCTCGGGGGCGGGGGCGAGAAGAAACACCGGGGAGCTGTTTTTT.

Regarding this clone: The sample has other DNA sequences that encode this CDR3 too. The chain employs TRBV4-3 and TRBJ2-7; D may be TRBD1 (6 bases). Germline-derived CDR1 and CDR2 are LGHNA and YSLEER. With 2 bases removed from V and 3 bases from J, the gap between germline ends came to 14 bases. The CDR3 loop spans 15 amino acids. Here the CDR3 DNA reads TGCGCCAGCAGCCAATTAAGGGACACCAACTACGAGCAGTACTTC. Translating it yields CASSQLRDTNYEQYF.

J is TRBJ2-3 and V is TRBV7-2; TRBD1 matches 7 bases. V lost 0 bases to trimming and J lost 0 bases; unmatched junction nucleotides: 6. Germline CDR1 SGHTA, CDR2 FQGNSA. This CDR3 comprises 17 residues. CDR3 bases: TGTGCCAGCAGCTTAGCCCCGACAGGGTCTAGCACAGATACGCAGTATTTT. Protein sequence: CASSLAPTGSSTDTQYF.

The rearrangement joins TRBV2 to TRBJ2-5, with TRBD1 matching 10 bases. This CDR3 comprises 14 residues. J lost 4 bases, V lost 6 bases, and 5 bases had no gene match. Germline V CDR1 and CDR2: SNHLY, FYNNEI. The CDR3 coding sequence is TGTGCCAGCAGCGCGGGACAGGGGAGAGAGACCCAGTACTTC. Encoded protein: CASSAGQGRETQYF. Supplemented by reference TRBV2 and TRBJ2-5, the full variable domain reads EPEVTQTPSHQVTQMGQEVILRCVPISNHLYFYWYRQILGQKVEFLVSFYNNEISEKSEIFDDQFSVERPDGSNFTLKIRSTKLEDSAMYFCASSAGQGRETQYFGPGTRLLVL.

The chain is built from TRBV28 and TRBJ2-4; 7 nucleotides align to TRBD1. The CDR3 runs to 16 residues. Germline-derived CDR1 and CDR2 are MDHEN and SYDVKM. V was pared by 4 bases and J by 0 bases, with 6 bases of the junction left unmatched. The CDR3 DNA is TGTGCCAGCAGTTCCGGACAGGCTCCAGCCAAAAACATTCAGTACTTC. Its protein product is CASSSGQAPAKNIQYF.

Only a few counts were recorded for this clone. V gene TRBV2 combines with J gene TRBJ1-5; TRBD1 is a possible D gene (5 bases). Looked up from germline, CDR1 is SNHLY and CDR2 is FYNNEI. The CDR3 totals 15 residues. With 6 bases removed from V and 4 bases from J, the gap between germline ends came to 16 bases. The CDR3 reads CASSNEGLRNQPQHF. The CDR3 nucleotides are TGTGCCAGCAGCAACGAGGGACTGAGAAATCAGCCCCAGCATTTT.

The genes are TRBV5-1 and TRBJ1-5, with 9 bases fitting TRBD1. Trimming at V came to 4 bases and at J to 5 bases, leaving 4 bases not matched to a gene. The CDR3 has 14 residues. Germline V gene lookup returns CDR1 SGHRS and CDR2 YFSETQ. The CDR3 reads CASSLDRGDQPQHF. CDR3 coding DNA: TGCGCCAGCAGCCTCGACAGGGGGGATCAGCCCCAGCATTTT.